This TCR beta chain was found in a study of blood T cell repertoires in COVID-19. CDR3 length: 16 residues. V lost 3 bases and J lost 6; bases outside the gene matches: 9. CDR1 KGHSH and CDR2 LQKENI come from the germline V gene. Repertoires were generated with immunoSEQ multiplex PCR, while TCRdb's copy carries only in-frame clones and drops some. The sample has about 190,000 clones; 89% are singletons. Sample: peripheral blood. The V call is TRBV18, the J call TRBJ2-1; 9 bases match TRBD1. The TCR comes from a man aged 35 to 55 with acute or convalescent COVID-19. The CDR3, as DNA: TGTGCCAGCTCACCCCCCACAGGGGGCGGATTCAATGAGCAGTTCTTC. It encodes CASSPPTGGGFNEQFF.